Listed below are T cell receptor beta chains from one sample, sequenced in a study of cytomegalovirus exposure and HLA in healthy donors. Libraries were prepared by immunoSEQ multiplex PCR; TCRdb keeps only in-frame clonotypes and omits some of them. The sample carries roughly 200,000 clones, over 65% recorded once. Sequencing was done on a sample of PBMCs. These receptors were collected from a man aged 18 to 30 in good health and CMV-seronegative. Each CDR3 is given with its conserved first and last residue. D genes are given only for firm matches. Size values are once, few and many counts, or a class for expanded clones, and some rows have none.

clone_size,j_call,d_call,v_call,cdr3_nt,cdr3_aa
-,TRBJ2-1,TRBD1,TRBV11-2,TGTGCCAGCAGCTTAGATCTCAGGGACAGGGGGTTTTACAATGAGCAGTTCTTC,CASSLDLRDRGFYNEQFF
-,TRBJ1-4,-,TRBV19,TGTGCCAGTAGTATTGGACAGCTTAATGAAAAACTGTTTTTT,CASSIGQLNEKLFF
-,TRBJ2-1,-,TRBV7-2,TGTGCCAGCAGCCCCCTGCGGTGGGCGGGAACCAATGAGCAGTTCTTC,CASSPLRWAGTNEQFF
-,TRBJ2-7,TRBD1,TRBV7-3,TGTGCCAGCAGCACCACCGGGACAGGGCCCTACGAGCAGTACTTC,CASSTTGTGPYEQYF
-,TRBJ2-3,-,TRBV5-4,TGTGCCAGCAGCTTATTCAGGTCGGGGGGCCCAGATACGCAGTATTTT,CASSLFRSGGPDTQYF
-,TRBJ2-7,TRBD2,TRBV2,TGTGCCAGGGGAGGGACCTACGAGCAGTACTTC,CARGGTYEQYF
once,TRBJ2-7,TRBD2,TRBV7-6,TGTGCCAGCAGTCGTAGCGGGGTAACCTACGAGCAGTACTTC,CASSRSGVTYEQYF
few,TRBJ1-6,TRBD1,TRBV30,TGTGCCTGGAGTCGGACAGGGGTGAATTCACCCCTCCACTTT,CAWSRTGVNSPLHF
once,TRBJ2-7,-,TRBV27,TGTGCCAGCAGTTTTGAGGACGGGAAGACCTACGAGCAGTACTTC,CASSFEDGKTYEQYF
-,TRBJ2-7,TRBD2,TRBV5-1,TGCGCCAGCAGCTTTGAAGCGGGAGGTATCTACGAGCAGTACTTC,CASSFEAGGIYEQYF
few,TRBJ2-7,TRBD2,TRBV2,TGTGCCAGTAAGACTAGCGGGAGTGTTTTCGACGAGCAGTACTTC,CASKTSGSVFDEQYF
few,TRBJ2-7,TRBD2,TRBV28,TGTGCCAGCTTCGAGCGGGAGTACGAGCAGTACTTC,CASFEREYEQYF
-,TRBJ2-7,TRBD2,TRBV5-4,TGTGCCAGCAGCCCCGGGGGAGGGTTTAACGAGCAGTACTTC,CASSPGGGFNEQYF
-,TRBJ2-1,-,TRBV9,TGTGCCAGCAGCGTAGATAGCTCCCGAGGCGATGAGCAGTTCTTC,CASSVDSSRGDEQFF
few,TRBJ2-3,-,TRBV28,TGTGCCAGCACCCTGGGAGGCACAGATACGCAGTATTTT,CASTLGGTDTQYF
-,TRBJ2-2,-,TRBV11-3,TGTGCCAGCAGCTTAGGAGCGGGTCGGACCGGGGAGCTGTTTTTT,CASSLGAGRTGELFF
-,TRBJ2-7,TRBD2,TRBV5-1,TGCGCCAGCAGCAAGGTAGCGGGAGTGGCCTACGAGCAGTACTTC,CASSKVAGVAYEQYF
-,TRBJ2-1,-,TRBV7-9,TGTGCCAGCAGCCCCAGGGGTATGAATGAGCAGTTCTTC,CASSPRGMNEQFF
-,TRBJ1-1,TRBD1,TRBV6-5,TGTGCCAGCAACCTCCAGGGGACAGGGAACACTGAAGCTTTCTTT,CASNLQGTGNTEAFF
-,TRBJ1-3,-,TRBV6-1,TGTGCCAGCAGTGTAAGCCAGGACTCCTCTGGAAACACCATATATTTT,CASSVSQDSSGNTIYF
-,TRBJ2-7,TRBD2,TRBV18,TGTGCCAGCTCATCGCTACACGGGGGGTGGGAGCGGTACTTC,CASSSLHGGWERYF
-,TRBJ2-7,-,TRBV27,TGTGCCAGCAGTTTAGCGGGACGTTGGCATGACGAGCAGTACTTC,CASSLAGRWHDEQYF
-,TRBJ1-2,-,TRBV4-1,TGCGCCAGCAGCCAAGAACCAGGCGTCAGTGGCTACACCTTC,CASSQEPGVSGYTF
-,TRBJ1-2,-,TRBV5-1,TGCGCCAGTCGACAGGACGCGAACTATGGCTACACCTTC,CASRQDANYGYTF
-,TRBJ1-1,-,TRBV30,TGTGCCTGGAGTAAACAGTTGAACACTGAAGCTTTCTTT,CAWSKQLNTEAFF
once,TRBJ2-1,TRBD2,TRBV2,TGTGCCAGGGGCCTGTGGGAGGGGATCAATGAGCAGTTCTTC,CARGLWEGINEQFF
-,TRBJ2-7,TRBD2,TRBV5-1,TGCGCCAGCAGCTTGGTCCTAGCGGGAGGCGAGCAGTACTTC,CASSLVLAGGEQYF
-,TRBJ1-2,-,TRBV6-1,TGTGCCAGCAGTGAAGACTGGGGAGGGGGTGGCTACACCTTC,CASSEDWGGGGYTF
-,TRBJ2-3,TRBD1,TRBV2,TGTGCCAGCAGGGACAGGGGAACAGATACGCAGTATTTT,CASRDRGTDTQYF
few,TRBJ2-6,-,TRBV5-1,TGCGCCAGCAGCTTGCCGGTCATTGGGGCCAACGTCCTGACTTTC,CASSLPVIGANVLTF
-,TRBJ2-7,TRBD1,TRBV4-1,TGCGCCAGCAGCTTCCGGACAGGGACCTCCTACGAGCAGTACTTC,CASSFRTGTSYEQYF